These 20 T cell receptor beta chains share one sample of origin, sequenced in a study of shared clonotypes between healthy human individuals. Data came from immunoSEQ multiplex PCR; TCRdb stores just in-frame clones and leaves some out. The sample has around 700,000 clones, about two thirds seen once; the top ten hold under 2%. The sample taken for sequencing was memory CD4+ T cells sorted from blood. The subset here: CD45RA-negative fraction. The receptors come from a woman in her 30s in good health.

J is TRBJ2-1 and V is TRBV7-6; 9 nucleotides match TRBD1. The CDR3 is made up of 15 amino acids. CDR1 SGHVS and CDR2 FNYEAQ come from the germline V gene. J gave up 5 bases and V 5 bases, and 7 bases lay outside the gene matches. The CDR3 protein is CASSPTGQGDNEQFF. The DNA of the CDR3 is TGTGCCAGCAGCCCAACGGGACAGGGTGACAATGAGCAGTTCTTC.

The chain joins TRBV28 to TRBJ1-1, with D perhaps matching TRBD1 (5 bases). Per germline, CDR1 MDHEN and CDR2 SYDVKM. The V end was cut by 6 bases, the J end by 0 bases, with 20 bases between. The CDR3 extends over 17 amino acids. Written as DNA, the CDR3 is TGTGCCAGCAGCCCAGGGAGCGACAGACCCATGAACACTGAAGCTTTCTTT. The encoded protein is CASSPGSDRPMNTEAFF.

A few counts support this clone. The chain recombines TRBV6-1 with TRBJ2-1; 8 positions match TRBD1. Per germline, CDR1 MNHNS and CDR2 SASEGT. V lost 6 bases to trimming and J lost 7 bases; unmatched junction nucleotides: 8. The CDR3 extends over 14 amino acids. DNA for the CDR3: TGTGCCAGCAGGGTAAACGACAGGGGAAATGAGCAGTTCTTC. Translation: CASRVNDRGNEQFF.

The CDR3 is CASANKGGRSLGVEQYF. CDR3 nucleotide sequence: TGCGCCAGCGCTAACAAGGGAGGACGGAGCCTTGGTGTAGAGCAGTACTTC. The chain is built from TRBV5-1 and TRBJ2-7; TRBD2 might be the D (6 bases). V dropped 7 bases and J dropped 7 bases, with 30 bases sitting between them. The CDR3 runs to 17 residues. Germline V CDR1 and CDR2: SGHRS, YFSETQ.

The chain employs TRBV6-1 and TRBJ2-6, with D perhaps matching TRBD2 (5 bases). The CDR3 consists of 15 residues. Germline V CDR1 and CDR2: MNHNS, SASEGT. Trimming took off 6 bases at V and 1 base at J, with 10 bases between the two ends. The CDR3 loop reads CASRETRSGANVLTF. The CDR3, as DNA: TGTGCCAGCAGAGAAACTAGGTCTGGGGCCAACGTCCTGACTTTC.

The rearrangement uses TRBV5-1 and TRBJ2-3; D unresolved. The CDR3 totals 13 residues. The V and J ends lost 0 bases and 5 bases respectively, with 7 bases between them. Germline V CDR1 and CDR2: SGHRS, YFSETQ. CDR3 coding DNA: TGCGCCAGCAGCTTGGCCGAAAGAGATACGCAGTATTTT. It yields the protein CASSLAERDTQYF.

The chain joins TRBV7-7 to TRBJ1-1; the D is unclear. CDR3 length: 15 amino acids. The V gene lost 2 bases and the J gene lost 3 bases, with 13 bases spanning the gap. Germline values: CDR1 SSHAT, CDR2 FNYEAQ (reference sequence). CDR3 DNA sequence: TGTGCCAGCAGCTTAACCCCTGGGTGGGACACTGAAGCTTTCTTT. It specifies CASSLTPGWDTEAFF.

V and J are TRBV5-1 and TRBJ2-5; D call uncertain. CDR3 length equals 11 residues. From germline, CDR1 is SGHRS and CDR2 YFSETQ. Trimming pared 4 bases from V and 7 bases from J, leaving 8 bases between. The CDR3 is CASSRIRTQYF. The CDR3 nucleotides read TGCGCCAGCAGCCGGATCCGGACCCAGTACTTC.

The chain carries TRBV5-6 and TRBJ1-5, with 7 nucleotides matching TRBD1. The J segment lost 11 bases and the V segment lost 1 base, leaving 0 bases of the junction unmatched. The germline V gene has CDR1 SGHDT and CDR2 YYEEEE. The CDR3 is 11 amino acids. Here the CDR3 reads CASSLTGAQHF. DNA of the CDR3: TGTGCCAGCAGCTTGACAGGGGCCCAGCATTTT.

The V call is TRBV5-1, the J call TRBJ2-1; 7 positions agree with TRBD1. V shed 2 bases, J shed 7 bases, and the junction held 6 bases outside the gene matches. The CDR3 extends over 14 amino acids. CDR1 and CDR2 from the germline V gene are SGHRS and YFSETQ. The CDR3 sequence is CASSLQGSGNEQFF. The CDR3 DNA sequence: TGCGCCAGCAGCTTACAGGGGTCGGGGAATGAGCAGTTCTTC.

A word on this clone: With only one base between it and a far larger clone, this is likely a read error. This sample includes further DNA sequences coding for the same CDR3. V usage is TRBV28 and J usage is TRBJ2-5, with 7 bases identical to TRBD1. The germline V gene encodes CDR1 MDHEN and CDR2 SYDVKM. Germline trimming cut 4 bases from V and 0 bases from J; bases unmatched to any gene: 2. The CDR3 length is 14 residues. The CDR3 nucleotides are TGTGCCAGCAGTTCGGGGACAGACCAAGAGACCCAGTACTTC. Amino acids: CASSSGTDQETQYF. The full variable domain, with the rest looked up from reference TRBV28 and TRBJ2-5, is DVKVTQSSRYLVKRTGEKVFLECVQDMDHENMFWYRQDPGLGLRLIYFSYDVKMKEKGDIPEGYSVSREKKERFSLILESASTNQTSMYLCASSSGTDQETQYFGPGTRLLVL.

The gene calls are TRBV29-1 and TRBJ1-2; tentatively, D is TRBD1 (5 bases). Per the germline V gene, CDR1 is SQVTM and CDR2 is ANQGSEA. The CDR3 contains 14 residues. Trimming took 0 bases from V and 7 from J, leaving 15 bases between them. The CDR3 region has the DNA TGCAGCGTTGAAGAGATCGGGCAGGGTACTGGCTACACCTTC. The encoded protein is CSVEEIGQGTGYTF.

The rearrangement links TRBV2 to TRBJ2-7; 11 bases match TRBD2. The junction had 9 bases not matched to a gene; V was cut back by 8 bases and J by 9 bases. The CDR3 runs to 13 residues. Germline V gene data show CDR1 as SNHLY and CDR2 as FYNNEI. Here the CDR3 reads CASETSGKFRQYF. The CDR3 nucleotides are TGTGCCAGCGAGACTAGCGGGAAATTCCGGCAGTACTTC.

For the CDR3, the DNA is TGTGCCAGCAGGCCGGGAGTGTCAAACATTCAGTACTTC. Translating it yields CASRPGVSNIQYF. The gene calls are TRBV2 and TRBJ2-4; possibly TRBD2 for D (6 bases). Germline V gene lookup returns CDR1 SNHLY and CDR2 FYNNEI. Trimming stripped 6 bases from V and 6 bases from J, with 12 bases between. The CDR3 has 13 amino acids.

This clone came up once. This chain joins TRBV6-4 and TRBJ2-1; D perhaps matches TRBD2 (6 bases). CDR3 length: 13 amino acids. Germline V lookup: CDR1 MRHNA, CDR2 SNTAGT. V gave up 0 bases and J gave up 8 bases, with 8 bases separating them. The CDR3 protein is CASSDSWGDEQFF. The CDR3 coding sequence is TGTGCCAGCAGTGACTCATGGGGGGATGAGCAGTTCTTC.

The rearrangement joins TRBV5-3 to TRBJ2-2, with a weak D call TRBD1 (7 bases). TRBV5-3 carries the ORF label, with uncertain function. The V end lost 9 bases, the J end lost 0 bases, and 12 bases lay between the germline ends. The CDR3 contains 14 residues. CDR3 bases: TGTGCCACGCGGGACAGACCGAACACCGGGGAGCTGTTTTTT. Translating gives CATRDRPNTGELFF.

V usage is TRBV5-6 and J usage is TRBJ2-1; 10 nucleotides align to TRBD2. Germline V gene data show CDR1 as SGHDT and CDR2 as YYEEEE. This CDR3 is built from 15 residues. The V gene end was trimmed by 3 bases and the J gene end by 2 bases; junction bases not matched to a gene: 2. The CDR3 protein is CASSWTSGAYNEQFF. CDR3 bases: TGTGCCAGCAGCTGGACTAGCGGAGCCTACAATGAGCAGTTCTTC.

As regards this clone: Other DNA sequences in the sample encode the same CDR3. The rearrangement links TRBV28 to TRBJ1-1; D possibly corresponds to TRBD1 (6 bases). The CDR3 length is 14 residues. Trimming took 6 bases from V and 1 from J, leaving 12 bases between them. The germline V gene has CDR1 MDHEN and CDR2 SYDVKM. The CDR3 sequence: CASSYPDRNTEAFF. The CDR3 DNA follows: TGTGCCAGCAGCTACCCGGACAGGAACACTGAAGCTTTCTTT.

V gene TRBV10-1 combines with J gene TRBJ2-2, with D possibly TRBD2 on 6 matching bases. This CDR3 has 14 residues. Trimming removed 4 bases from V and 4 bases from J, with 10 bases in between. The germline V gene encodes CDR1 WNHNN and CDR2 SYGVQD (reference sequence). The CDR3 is CASSGSGATGELFF. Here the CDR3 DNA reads TGCGCCAGCAGTGGATCGGGAGCCACCGGGGAGCTGTTTTTT.

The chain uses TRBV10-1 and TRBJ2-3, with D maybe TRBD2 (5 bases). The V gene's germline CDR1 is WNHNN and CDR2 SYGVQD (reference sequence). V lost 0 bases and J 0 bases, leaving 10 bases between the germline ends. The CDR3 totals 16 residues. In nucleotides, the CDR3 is TGCGCCAGCAGTGAGTCGGGAGCGGAGAGCACAGATACGCAGTATTTT. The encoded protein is CASSESGAESTDTQYF.